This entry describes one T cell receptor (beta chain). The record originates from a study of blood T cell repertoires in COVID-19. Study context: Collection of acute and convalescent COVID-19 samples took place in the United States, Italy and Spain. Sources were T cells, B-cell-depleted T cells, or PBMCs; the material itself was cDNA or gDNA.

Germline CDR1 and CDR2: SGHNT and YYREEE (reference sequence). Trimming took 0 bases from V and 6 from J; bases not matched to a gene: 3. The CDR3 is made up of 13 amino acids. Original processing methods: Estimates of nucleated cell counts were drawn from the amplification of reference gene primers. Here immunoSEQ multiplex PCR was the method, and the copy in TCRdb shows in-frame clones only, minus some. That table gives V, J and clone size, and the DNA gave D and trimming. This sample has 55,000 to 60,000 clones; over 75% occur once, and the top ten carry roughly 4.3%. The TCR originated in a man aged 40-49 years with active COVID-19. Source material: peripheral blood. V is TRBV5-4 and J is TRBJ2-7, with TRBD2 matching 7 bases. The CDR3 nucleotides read TGTGCCAGCAGCTTGGTCGGGGGGTCCGAGCAGTACTTC. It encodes CASSLVGGSEQYF.